The 7 T cell receptor beta chains below all came from one sample that was sequenced in a study of T cells in Graves' hyperthyroidism and ophthalmopathy. Amplification of TCR beta CDR3 regions used RNA as the template. The HTBI set primed first-round TCR CDR3 RT-PCR. TCRdb recomputed calls from the multiplex PCR reads with MiXCR, one row per CDR3 protein. The profile shows roughly 800,000 distinct CDR3 sequences, roughly 40% of them singletons. Sequences were obtained from blood. These receptors were obtained from a man aged 18 to 29 with Graves' hyperthyroidism.

The genes are TRBV9 and TRBJ1-1; D possibly corresponds to TRBD1 (6 bases). V dropped 0 bases and J dropped 0 bases, with 9 bases sitting between them. From germline, CDR1 is SGDLS and CDR2 YYNGEE. This CDR3 has 15 amino acids. CDR3 region: CASSVEQGLNTEAFF. As DNA, the CDR3 is TGTGCCAGCAGCGTAGAACAGGGATTGAACACTGAAGCTTTCTTT.

V usage is TRBV15 and J usage is TRBJ2-7; no reliable D call. Germline lookup yields CDR1 LNHNV and CDR2 YYDKDF (reference sequence). The ends were cut back, 3 bases at V and 4 bases at J, with 13 bases in the middle. The CDR3 runs to 14 residues. The CDR3 protein is CATSSYDPWYEQYF. The DNA of the CDR3 is TGTGCCACCAGCAGTTACGATCCTTGGTACGAGCAGTACTTC.

The chain couples TRBV7-6 to TRBJ1-5, with a weak D call TRBD1 (6 bases). Trimming shortened V by 4 bases and J by 7 bases, and 11 bases separated the two germline ends. Germline loops: CDR1 SGHVS, CDR2 FNYEAQ. This CDR3 has 13 residues. CDR3: CASSSQGVQPQHF. In DNA, the CDR3 is TGTGCCAGCAGCTCACAGGGAGTCCAGCCCCAGCATTTT.

At least ten counts were recorded for this clonotype. The chain combines TRBV15 with TRBJ2-5; D unresolved. Trimming left V 5 bases short and J 1 base short, with 8 bases between. This CDR3 is built from 13 residues. The germline gives CDR1 LNHNV, CDR2 YYDKDF (reference sequence). CDR3 bases: TGTGCCACCAGCGGAAAGTCCCAAGAGACCCAGTACTTC. Its protein product is CATSGKSQETQYF.

In this sample, this clonotype turned up many times. The chain employs TRBV14 and TRBJ1-6; D is undetermined. Per germline, CDR1 SGHDN and CDR2 FVKESK. Trimming cost V 4 bases and J 14 bases, with 12 bases left between them. The CDR3 contains 12 residues. CDR3 in amino acids: CASSLEARTLHF. The CDR3 bases are TGTGCCAGCAGCCTGGAAGCCCGGACCCTCCACTTT.

This clonotype has a handful of counts. The V gene is TRBV29-1, the J gene TRBJ2-5; possible D gene TRBD1, 5 bases. The CDR3 has 18 residues. Germline CDR1 reads SQVTM; CDR2 reads ANQGSEA. The ends were cut back, 7 bases at V and 5 bases at J, with 32 bases in the middle. CDR3 sequence: CSANAAGAVNILAETQYF. As DNA, the CDR3 is TGCAGCGCAAACGCGGCTGGGGCGGTAAACATACTTGCGGAGACCCAGTACTTC.

The genes are TRBV29-1 and TRBJ2-1; D is perhaps TRBD2 (5 bases). The CDR3 length is 13 residues. V was cut by 6 bases and J by 1 base, with 10 bases left in between. From germline, CDR1 is SQVTM and CDR2 ANQGSEA. The CDR3 DNA is TGCAGCGTCACTAGGGATTCCTACAATGAGCAGTTCTTC. Translation: CSVTRDSYNEQFF.